This TCR beta chain was obtained from a study of Graves' ophthalmopathy and Graves' hyperthyroidism. Study-level information: Peripheral blood sampling occurred at initial diagnosis, before any treatment.

On this clonotype: This may arise from a read error, as a much more abundant clone is one base away.

Transcripts of RNA were the source for amplifying TCR beta CDR3 regions. Second-round multiplex PCR came after a first-round RT-PCR that employed HTBI primers. MiXCR, applied by TCRdb to the multiplex PCR reads, yields one record per CDR3 protein. The profile shows almost 750,000 distinct CDR3 sequences, around 40% of them singletons. Ophthalmopathy cases showed moderate-to-severe activity, scoring CAS ≥3 and NOSPECS ≥4, with duration under 3 months. Excluded: other autoimmune disease, uncontrolled infection, pregnancy or lactation. Each diagnosis was determined on the basis of clinical symptoms, serum thyroxine, TRAb, thyroid ultrasound and orbital computed tomography. What was sequenced was peripheral blood. This clonotype was obtained from an adult man with Graves' ophthalmopathy.

CDR3 sequence reads: CASSERQVTEAFF. Here the CDR3 DNA reads TGTGCCAGCAGTGAACGGCAGGTCACTGAAGCTTTCTTT. The V call is TRBV2, the J call TRBJ1-1, with no clear D. CDR3 length: 13 amino acids. Germline V gene sequence: CDR1 SNHLY, CDR2 FYNNEI. The V end was cut by 2 bases, the J end by 4 bases, with 8 bases between. Drawing the rest from reference TRBV2 and TRBJ1-1, the complete variable domain is EPEVTQTPSHQVTQMGQEVILRCVPISNHLYFYWYRQILGQKVEFLVSFYNNEISEKSEIFDDQFSVERPDGSNFTLKIRSTKLEDSAMYFCASSERQVTEAFFGQGTRLTVV.